The clone carrying this TCR beta chain was recorded many times. Its target is not known. These data are taken from a study of T cells after yellow fever vaccination. Study context: Where fractions had low cell numbers, libraries were prepared from them with the SMART-Seq v4 Ultra Low Input RNA kit.

Template switching with 5'RACE generated the TCR cDNA and added a universal primer site and UMIs. TCRdb reanalysed the 5' RACE reads using MiXCR and keeps one entry per CDR3 protein. The table lists 200,000 to 250,000 distinct CDR3 sequences, less than 8.5% of them singletons. Study-level results: A large majority of primary-vaccination clones showed up again after the booster (approximately 96% CD4, around 90% CD8).

This TCR was recovered from a man aged 25-45 years who received the YFV17D yellow fever vaccine. This specimen was CD4+ T cells sorted from PBMCs, taken 15 days after the yellow fever booster vaccination.

CDR3 residues: CASSRGLAVSYNEQFF. The CDR3 nucleotides read TGTGCCAGCAGCCGGGGACTAGCGGTATCCTACAATGAGCAGTTCTTC. The V call is TRBV7-6, the J call TRBJ2-1; TRBD2 agrees at 11 bases. V lost 5 bases, J lost 1 base, and 4 bases stayed unmatched. CDR1 is SGHVS, CDR2 FNYEAQ, per germline. This CDR3 is built from 16 residues.